The 12 T cell receptor beta chains listed next were all sequenced from one sample in a study of T cells in Graves' hyperthyroidism and ophthalmopathy. Researchers amplified the TCR beta CDR3 regions from RNA transcripts. A first-round RT-PCR of the TCR CDR3 used the HTBI primer set. TCRdb recomputed calls from the multiplex PCR reads with MiXCR, one row per CDR3 protein. The sample records around 250,000 distinct CDR3 sequences, over 15% being singletons. The sample consisted of blood. The receptor source for this set is a woman younger than 35 with Graves' ophthalmopathy.

This clonotype was counted ten times or more. J is TRBJ1-3 and V is TRBV6-1; possibly TRBD1 for D (6 bases). V was pared by 5 bases and J by 4 bases, with 15 bases between. Germline V gives CDR1 MNHNS, CDR2 SASEGT. This CDR3 is built from 15 residues. The CDR3 region has the DNA TGTGCCAGCAGTCGGGGGCGAGGGTTGGGAAACACCATATATTTT. It is translated as CASSRGRGLGNTIYF.

The table lists this clonotype with many counts. This CDR3 is CAWSVWTSTDTQYF. In nucleotides, the CDR3 is TGTGCCTGGAGTGTTTGGACGAGCACAGATACGCAGTATTTT. V usage is TRBV30 and J usage is TRBJ2-3; D remains unclear. The CDR3 has 14 residues. The V end lost 0 bases, the J end lost 0 bases, and 7 bases lay between the germline ends. Germline V gene sequence: CDR1 GTSNPN, CDR2 SVGIG (reference sequence). The complete variable domain, with remaining parts taken from reference TRBV30 and TRBJ2-3, reads SQTIHQWPATLVQPVGSPLSLECTVEGTSNPNLYWYRQAAGRGLQLLFYSVGIGQISSEVPQNLSASRPQDRQFILSSKKLLLSDSGFYLCAWSVWTSTDTQYFGPGTRLTVL.

This clonotype was counted ten times or more. This chain uses TRBV20-1 with TRBJ2-5; 9 bases are shared with TRBD2. Trimming at V came to 3 bases and at J to 3 bases, leaving 5 bases not matched to a gene. CDR3 length: 14 residues. Germline CDR1 reads DFQATT; CDR2 reads SNEGSKA (reference sequence). The CDR3 loop reads CSASGTSWEETQYF. The CDR3 DNA sequence: TGCAGTGCTAGCGGGACTAGCTGGGAAGAGACCCAGTACTTC.

This clonotype was recorded at least ten times. The rearrangement joins TRBV7-2 to TRBJ2-1; weak D call: TRBD1 (5 bases). V lost 0 bases and J lost 7, with 10 bases in between. The CDR3 contains 14 residues. Germline CDR1 SGHTA, CDR2 FQGNSA. This CDR3 is CASSLASGKNEQFF. CDR3 in DNA: TGTGCCAGCAGCTTAGCCTCAGGGAAGAATGAGCAGTTCTTC.

The table lists this clonotype with many counts. The chain carries TRBV6-1 and TRBJ2-1, with 15 bases that match TRBD2. V lost 5 bases to trimming and J lost 7 bases; unmatched junction nucleotides: 6. The CDR3 totals 16 residues. CDR1 and CDR2 from the germline V gene are MNHNS and SASEGT. DNA of the CDR3: TGTGCCAGCAGTTGGGGACTAGCGGGGGGCCGTAATGAGCAGTTCTTC. Translated: CASSWGLAGGRNEQFF.

This clonotype was seen a handful of times. The V gene is TRBV27, the J gene TRBJ2-3; perhaps D is TRBD1 or TRBD2 (6 bases each). Germline V CDR1 and CDR2: MNHEY, SMNVEV (reference sequence). This CDR3 contains 15 residues. V was pared by 0 bases and J by 4 bases, with 11 bases between. The CDR3 spells CASSLSGGQPDTQYF. The CDR3 nucleotides are TGTGCCAGCAGTTTATCGGGGGGCCAGCCAGATACGCAGTATTTT.

In this sample, this clonotype turned up many times. This chain joins TRBV12-3 or TRBV12-4 and TRBJ2-7; D call uncertain. Between the trimmed V and J ends, which lost 5 bases and 2 bases, there was a span of 10 bases. This CDR3 has 13 residues. CDR3 loop: CASSLYTPYEQYF. The CDR3 nucleotides read TGTGCCAGCAGTCTGTATACCCCCTACGAGCAGTACTTC.

The rearrangement joins TRBV6-1 to TRBJ1-2; D is possibly TRBD1 (6 bases). The CDR3 has 13 residues. CDR1 is MNHNS and CDR2 is SASEGT in the germline V gene. Trimming took 7 bases from V and 4 from J, leaving 13 bases between them. CDR3 coding DNA: TGTGCCAGCACTCAGGGGTCCGTCTATGGCTACACCTTC. It encodes CASTQGSVYGYTF.

There are many counts of this clonotype. The gene calls are TRBV28 and TRBJ1-4, with 8 bases aligning to TRBD1. The CDR3 sequence is 15 residues long. J lost 5 bases, V lost 3 bases, and 5 bases had no gene match. From germline, CDR1 is MDHEN and CDR2 SYDVKM. The CDR3 DNA follows: TGTGCCAGCAGTTTGAGGACAGGGATGAATGAAAAACTGTTTTTT. Translating it yields CASSLRTGMNEKLFF. Combining the CDR3 with reference TRBV28 and TRBJ1-4 gives the whole variable domain DVKVTQSSRYLVKRTGEKVFLECVQDMDHENMFWYRQDPGLGLRLIYFSYDVKMKEKGDIPEGYSVSREKKERFSLILESASTNQTSMYLCASSLRTGMNEKLFFGSGTQLSVL.

The chain has TRBV28 and TRBJ1-2; no clear D gene. V was cut by 4 bases and J by 8 bases, with 5 bases left in between. CDR1 is MDHEN and CDR2 is SYDVKM in the germline V gene. CDR3 length: 10 residues. The CDR3 loop reads CASSSAGYTF. Written as DNA, the CDR3 is TGTGCCAGCAGTTCCGCGGGCTACACCTTC.

The rearrangement joins TRBV12-3 or TRBV12-4 to TRBJ1-5, with no clear D. The CDR3 has 16 amino acids. With 3 bases removed from V and 1 base from J, the gap between germline ends came to 13 bases. CDR3 amino acids: CASSFLGGRSNQPQHF. The DNA for the CDR3 is TGTGCCAGCAGTTTTCTTGGAGGGAGGAGCAATCAGCCCCAGCATTTT.

The chain has TRBV6-1 and TRBJ2-2, with 8 bases matching TRBD2. Germline values: CDR1 MNHNS, CDR2 SASEGT. CDR3 size: 16 residues. Losses at the gene ends were 7 bases for V and 6 bases for J; bases not matched to a gene: 13. CDR3 loop: CASIPNGGGWAGELFF. The CDR3, as DNA: TGTGCCAGCATTCCAAACGGGGGGGGGTGGGCCGGGGAGCTGTTTTTT.